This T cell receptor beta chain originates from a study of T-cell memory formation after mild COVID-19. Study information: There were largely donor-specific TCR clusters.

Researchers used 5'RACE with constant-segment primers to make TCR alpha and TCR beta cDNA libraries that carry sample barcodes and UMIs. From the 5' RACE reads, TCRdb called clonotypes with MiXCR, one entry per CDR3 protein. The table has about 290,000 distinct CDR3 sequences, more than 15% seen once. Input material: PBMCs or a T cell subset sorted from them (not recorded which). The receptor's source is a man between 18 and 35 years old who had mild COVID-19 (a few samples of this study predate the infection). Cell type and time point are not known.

CDR3 loop: CASSQPLGPQHF. Written as DNA, the CDR3 is TGCGCCAGCAGCCAACCTTTAGGGCCCCAGCATTTT. The rearrangement joins TRBV4-1 to TRBJ1-5; D not resolved. This CDR3 contains 12 residues. Trimming stripped 2 bases from V and 9 bases from J, with 8 bases between. Germline CDR1 is MGHRA and CDR2 is YSYEKL.